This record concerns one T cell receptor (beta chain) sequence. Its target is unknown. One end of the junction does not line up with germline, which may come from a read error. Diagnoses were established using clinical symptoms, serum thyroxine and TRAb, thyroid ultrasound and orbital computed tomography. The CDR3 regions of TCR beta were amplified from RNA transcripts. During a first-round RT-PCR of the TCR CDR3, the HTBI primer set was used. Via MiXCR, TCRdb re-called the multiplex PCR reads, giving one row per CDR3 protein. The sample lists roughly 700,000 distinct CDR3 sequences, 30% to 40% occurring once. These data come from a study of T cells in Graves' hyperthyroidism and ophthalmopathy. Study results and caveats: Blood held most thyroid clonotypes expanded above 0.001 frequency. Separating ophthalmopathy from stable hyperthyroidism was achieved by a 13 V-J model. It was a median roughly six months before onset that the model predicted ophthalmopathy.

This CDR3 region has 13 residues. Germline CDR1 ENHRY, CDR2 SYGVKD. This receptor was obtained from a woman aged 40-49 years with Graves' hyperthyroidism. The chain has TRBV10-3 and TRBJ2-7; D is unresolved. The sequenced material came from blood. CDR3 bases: TGTGCCAGCAGTTTCTGGGGTGATCACGAGCAGTACTTC. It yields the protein CASSFWGDHEQYF.